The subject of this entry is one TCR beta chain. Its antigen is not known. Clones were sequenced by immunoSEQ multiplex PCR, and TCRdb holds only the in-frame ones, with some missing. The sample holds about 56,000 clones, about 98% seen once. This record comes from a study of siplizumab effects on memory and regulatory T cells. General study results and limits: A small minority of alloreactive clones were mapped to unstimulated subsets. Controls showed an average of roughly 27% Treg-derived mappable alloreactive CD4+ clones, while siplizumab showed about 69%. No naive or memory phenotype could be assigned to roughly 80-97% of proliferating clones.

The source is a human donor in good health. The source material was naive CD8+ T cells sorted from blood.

The CDR3 coding sequence is TGTGCCAGCAGCTCGTTTCGGGGGGACAACGAGCAGTACTTC. Amino acids: CASSSFRGDNEQYF. The gene calls are TRBV7-2 and TRBJ2-7, with D possibly being TRBD2 (7 bases). The CDR3 has 14 residues. Germline lookup yields CDR1 SGHTA and CDR2 FQGNSA. V dropped 4 bases and J dropped 5 bases, with 15 bases sitting between them. Together with reference TRBV7-2 and TRBJ2-7, the CDR3 gives the full variable domain: GAGVSQSPSNKVTEKGKDVELRCDPISGHTALYWYRQSLGQGLEFLIYFQGNSAPDKSGLPSDRFSAERTGGSVSTLTIQRTQQEDSAVYLCASSSFRGDNEQYFGPGTRLTVT.